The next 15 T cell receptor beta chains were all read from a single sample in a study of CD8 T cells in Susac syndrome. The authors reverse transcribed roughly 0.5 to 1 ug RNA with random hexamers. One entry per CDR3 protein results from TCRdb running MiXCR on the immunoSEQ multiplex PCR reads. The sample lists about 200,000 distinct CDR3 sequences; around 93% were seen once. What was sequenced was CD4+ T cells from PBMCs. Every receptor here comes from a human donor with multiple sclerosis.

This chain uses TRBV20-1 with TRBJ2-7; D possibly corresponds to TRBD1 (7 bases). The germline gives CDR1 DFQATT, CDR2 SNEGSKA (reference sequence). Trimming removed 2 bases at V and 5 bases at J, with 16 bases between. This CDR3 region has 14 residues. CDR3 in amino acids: CSARSGAGGNEQYF. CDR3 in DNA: TGCAGTGCTAGATCCGGGGCAGGGGGGAACGAGCAGTACTTC.

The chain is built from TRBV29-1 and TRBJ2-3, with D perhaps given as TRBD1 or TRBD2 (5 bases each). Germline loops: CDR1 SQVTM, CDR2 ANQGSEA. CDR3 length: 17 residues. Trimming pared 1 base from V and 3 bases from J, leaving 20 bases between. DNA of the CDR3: TGCAGCGTTGAAGGAATGGATGGGGGAATGGAGACAGATACGCAGTATTTT. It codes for CSVEGMDGGMETDTQYF.

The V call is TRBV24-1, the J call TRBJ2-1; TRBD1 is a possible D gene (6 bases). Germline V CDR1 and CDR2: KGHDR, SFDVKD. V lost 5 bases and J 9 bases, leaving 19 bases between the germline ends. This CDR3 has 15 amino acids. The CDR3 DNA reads TGTGCCACCAGTGCCGAGGGGCAGGGGTCGGGTGAGCAGTTCTTC. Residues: CATSAEGQGSGEQFF.

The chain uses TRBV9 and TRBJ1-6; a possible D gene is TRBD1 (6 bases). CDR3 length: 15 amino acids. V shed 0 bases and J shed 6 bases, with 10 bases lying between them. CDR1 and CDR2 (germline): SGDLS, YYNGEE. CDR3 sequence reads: CASSVATGFNSPLHF. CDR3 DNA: TGTGCCAGCAGCGTAGCGACAGGCTTTAATTCACCCCTCCACTTT. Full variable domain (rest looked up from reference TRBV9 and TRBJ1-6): DSGVTQTPKHLITATGQRVTLRCSPRSGDLSVYWYQQSLDQGLQFLIQYYNGEERAKGNILERFSAQQFPDLHSELNLSSLELGDSALYFCASSVATGFNSPLHFGNGTRLTVT.

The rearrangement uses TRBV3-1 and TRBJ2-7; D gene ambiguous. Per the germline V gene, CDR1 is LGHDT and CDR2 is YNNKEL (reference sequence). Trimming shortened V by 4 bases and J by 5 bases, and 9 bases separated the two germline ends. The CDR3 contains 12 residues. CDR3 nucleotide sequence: TGTGCCAGCAGCCTCGGCACGGACGAGCAGTACGTC. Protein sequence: CASSLGTDEQYV.

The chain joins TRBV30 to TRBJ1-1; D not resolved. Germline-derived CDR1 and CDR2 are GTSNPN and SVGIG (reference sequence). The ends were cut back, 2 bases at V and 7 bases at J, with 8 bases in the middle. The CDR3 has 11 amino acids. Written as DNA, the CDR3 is TGTGCCTGGAGTACCCAGGTTGAAGCTTTCTTT. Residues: CAWSTQVEAFF.

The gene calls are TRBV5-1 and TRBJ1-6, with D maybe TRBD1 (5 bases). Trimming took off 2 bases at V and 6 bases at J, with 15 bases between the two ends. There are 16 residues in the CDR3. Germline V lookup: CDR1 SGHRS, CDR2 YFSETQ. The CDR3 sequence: CASSFSNGATNSPLHF. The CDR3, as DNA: TGCGCCAGCAGCTTCTCAAACGGGGCTACTAATTCACCCCTCCACTTT.

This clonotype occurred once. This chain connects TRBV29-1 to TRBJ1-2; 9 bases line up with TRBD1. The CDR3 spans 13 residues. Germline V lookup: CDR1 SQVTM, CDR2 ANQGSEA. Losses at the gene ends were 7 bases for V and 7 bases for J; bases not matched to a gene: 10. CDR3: CSAVGQGLPGYTF. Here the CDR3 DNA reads TGCAGCGCCGTGGGACAGGGTCTTCCTGGCTACACCTTC. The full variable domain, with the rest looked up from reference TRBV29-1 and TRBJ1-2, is SAVISQKPSRDICQRGTSLTIQCQVDSQVTMMFWYRQQPGQSLTLIATANQGSEATYESGFVIDKFPISRPNLTFSTLTVSNMSPEDSSIYLCSAVGQGLPGYTFGSGTRLTVV.

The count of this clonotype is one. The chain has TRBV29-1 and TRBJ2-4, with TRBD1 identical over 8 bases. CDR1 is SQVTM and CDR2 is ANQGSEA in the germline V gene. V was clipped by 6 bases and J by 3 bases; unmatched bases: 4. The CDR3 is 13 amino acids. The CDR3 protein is CSVMTGDKNIQYF. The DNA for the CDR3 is TGCAGCGTGATGACAGGGGACAAAAACATTCAGTACTTC.

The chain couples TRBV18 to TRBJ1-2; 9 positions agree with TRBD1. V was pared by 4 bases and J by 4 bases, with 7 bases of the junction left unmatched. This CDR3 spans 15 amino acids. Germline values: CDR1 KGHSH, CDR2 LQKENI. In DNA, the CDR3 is TGTGCCAGCTCACAACTACAGGGGGCGGGCTATGGCTACACCTTC. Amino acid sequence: CASSQLQGAGYGYTF.

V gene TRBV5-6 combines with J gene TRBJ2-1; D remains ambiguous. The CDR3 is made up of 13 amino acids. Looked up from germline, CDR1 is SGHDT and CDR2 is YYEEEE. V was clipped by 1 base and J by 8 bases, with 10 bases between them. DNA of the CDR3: TGTGCCAGCAGCTTGTGGCCCACCGATGAGCAGTTCTTC. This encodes CASSLWPTDEQFF.

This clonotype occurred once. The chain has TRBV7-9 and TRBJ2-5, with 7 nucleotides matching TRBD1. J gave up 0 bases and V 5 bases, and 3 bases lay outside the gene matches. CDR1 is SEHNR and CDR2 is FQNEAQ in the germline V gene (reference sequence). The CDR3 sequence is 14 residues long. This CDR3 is CASSRDSYQETQYF. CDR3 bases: TGTGCCAGCAGCCGGGACAGCTACCAAGAGACCCAGTACTTC.

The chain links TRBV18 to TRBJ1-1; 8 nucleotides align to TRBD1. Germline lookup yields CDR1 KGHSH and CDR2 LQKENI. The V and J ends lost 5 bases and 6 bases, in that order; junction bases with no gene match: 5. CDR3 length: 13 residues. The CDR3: CASSGQGNAEAFF. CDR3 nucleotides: TGTGCCAGCTCAGGACAGGGTAATGCTGAAGCTTTCTTT. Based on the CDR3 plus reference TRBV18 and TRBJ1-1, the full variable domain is NAGVMQNPRHLVRRRGQEARLRCSPMKGHSHVYWYRQLPEEGLKFMVYLQKENIIDESGMPKERFSAEFPKEGPSILRIQQVVRGDSAAYFCASSGQGNAEAFFGQGTRLTVV.

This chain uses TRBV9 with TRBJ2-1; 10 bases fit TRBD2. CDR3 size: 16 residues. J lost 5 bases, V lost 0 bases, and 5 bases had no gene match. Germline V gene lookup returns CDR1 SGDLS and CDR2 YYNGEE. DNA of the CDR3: TGTGCCAGCAGCGTAGCAGCGGGGGGGCTAAACAATGAGCAGTTCTTC. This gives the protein CASSVAAGGLNNEQFF.

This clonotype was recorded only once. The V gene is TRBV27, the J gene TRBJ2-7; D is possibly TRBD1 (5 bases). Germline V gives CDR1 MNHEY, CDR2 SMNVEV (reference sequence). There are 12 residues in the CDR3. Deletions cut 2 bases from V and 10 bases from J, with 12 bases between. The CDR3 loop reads CASSLDVDSQYF. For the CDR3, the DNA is TGTGCCAGCAGTTTAGACGTTGACAGTCAGTACTTC.